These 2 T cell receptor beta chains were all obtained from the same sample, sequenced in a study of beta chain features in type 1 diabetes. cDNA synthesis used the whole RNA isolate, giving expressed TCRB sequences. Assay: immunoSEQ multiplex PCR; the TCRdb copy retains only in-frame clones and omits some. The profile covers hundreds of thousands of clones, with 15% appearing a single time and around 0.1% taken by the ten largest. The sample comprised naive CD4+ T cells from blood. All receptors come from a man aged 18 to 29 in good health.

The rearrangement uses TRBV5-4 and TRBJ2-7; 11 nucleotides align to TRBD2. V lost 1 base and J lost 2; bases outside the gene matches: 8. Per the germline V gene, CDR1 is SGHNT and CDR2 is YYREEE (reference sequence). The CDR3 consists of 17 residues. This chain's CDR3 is CASSLPSGGSGAYEQYF. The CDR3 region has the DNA TGTGCCAGCAGCTTGCCTAGCGGGGGGTCAGGCGCCTACGAGCAGTACTTC.

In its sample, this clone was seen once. In nucleotides, the CDR3 is TGCGCCAGCATCGGGAGACTCTCCTACAATGAGCAGTTCTTC. Translation: CASIGRLSYNEQFF. The chain employs TRBV23-1 and TRBJ2-1, with a possible D match to TRBD2 (6 bases). Being an ORF, TRBV23-1 has a function that is uncertain. The CDR3 covers 14 residues. Trimming removed 7 bases from V and 0 bases from J, with 10 bases in between.